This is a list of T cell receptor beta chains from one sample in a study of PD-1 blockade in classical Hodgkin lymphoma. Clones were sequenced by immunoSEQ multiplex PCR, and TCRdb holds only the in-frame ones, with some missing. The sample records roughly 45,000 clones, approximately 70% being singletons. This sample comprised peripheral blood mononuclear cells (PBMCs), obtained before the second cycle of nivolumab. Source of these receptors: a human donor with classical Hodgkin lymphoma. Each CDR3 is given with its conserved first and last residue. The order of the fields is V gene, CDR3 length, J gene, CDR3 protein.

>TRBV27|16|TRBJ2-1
CASRATGTSGKDEQFF
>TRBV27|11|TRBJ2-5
CASKIQETQYF
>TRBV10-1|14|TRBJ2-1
CASSESGIFDEQFF
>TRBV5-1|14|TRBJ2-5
CASSPGGLGETQYF
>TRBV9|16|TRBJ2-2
CASSAEAGLASGELFF
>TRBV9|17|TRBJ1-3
CASSVEGNGISGNTIYF
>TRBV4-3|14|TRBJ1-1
CASSPGKTGNEAFF
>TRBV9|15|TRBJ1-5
CASSARQFSNQPQHF
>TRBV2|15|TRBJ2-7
CASSDPDRAPYEQYF
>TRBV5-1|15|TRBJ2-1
CASNLGLGLDNEQFF
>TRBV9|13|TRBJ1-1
CASSFRSYTEAFF
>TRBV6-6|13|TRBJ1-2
CASSPTGSSGYTF
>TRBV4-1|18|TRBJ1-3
CASSQDLGARGAGNTIYF
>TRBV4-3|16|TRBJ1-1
CASSQEGWAVNTEAFF
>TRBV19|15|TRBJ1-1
CASSIDPDLNTEAFF
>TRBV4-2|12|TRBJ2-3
CATGESTDTQYF
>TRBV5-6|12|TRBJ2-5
CASSFRKETQYF
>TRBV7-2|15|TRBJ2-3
CASSLATTSTDTQYF
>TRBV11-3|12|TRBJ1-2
CASSGRSYGYTF
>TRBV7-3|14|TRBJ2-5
CASSLLADQETQYF
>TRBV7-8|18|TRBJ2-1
CASSLGLAGGGGDNEQFF
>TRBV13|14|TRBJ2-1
CASSLVGGENEQFF
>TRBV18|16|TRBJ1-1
CASSLTGQGGDTEAFF
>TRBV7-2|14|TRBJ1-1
CASSLMGLLTEAFF
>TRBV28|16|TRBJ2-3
CASSSLDRVGSDTQYF
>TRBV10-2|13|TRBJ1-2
CASGGRVGGGYTF
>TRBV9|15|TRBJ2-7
CASSVEGAATYEQYF
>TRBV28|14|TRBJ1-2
CASRVGNYNYGYTF
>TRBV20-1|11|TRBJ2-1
CSALWGNEQFF
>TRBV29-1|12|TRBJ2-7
CSVREGGGEQYF
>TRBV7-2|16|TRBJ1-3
CASSFLSAVGGNTIYF
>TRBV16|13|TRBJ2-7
CASSQISSYEQYF
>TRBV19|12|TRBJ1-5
CAISHRGLPQHF
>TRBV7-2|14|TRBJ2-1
CASSLGSYRDEQFF
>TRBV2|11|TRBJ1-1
CASSLTPEAFF
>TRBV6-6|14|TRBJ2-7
CASSSRAGSSEQYF